A selection of T cell receptor beta chains follows, all from one sample in a study of blood T cell repertoires in COVID-19. The table came from immunoSEQ multiplex PCR; TCRdb's copy has only in-frame clones and leaves some out. Here the sample spans 250,000 or so clones, about 90% being singletons. What was sequenced was peripheral blood. The receptors were gathered from a man aged 80 or over with acute or convalescent COVID-19. Each CDR3 is given with its conserved first and last residue. A D gene is named only where the DNA matches it firmly. Some rows mark clone size as missing; the rest say once, few, many or name a class of expanded clone.

V gene: TRBV4-3; clone size: NA; J gene: TRBJ2-2; D gene: TRBD2; CDR3 protein: CASSHKLAGVVGELFF; CDR3 DNA: TGCGCCAGCAGCCATAAATTAGCGGGAGTCGTCGGGGAGCTGTTTTTT
V gene: TRBV7-8; clone size: NA; J gene: TRBJ2-2; D gene: NA; CDR3 protein: CASSLATGPNTGELFF; CDR3 DNA: TGTGCCAGCAGCTTAGCGACAGGACCGAACACCGGGGAGCTGTTTTTT
V gene: TRBV5-5; clone size: NA; J gene: TRBJ1-1; D gene: NA; CDR3 protein: CASSLAAGNTEAFF; CDR3 DNA: TGTGCCAGCAGCTTGGCCGCGGGGAACACTGAAGCTTTCTTT
V gene: TRBV5-8; clone size: NA; J gene: TRBJ1-2; D gene: NA; CDR3 protein: CASSLPQPQGSLYGYTF; CDR3 DNA: TGTGCCAGCAGCTTGCCACAACCTCAGGGTAGTCTCTATGGCTACACCTTC
V gene: TRBV19; clone size: NA; J gene: TRBJ1-5; D gene: NA; CDR3 protein: CASSLRGHQPQHF; CDR3 DNA: TGTGCCAGTAGTCTCAGGGGCCATCAGCCCCAGCATTTT
V gene: TRBV7-9; clone size: NA; J gene: TRBJ1-1; D gene: NA; CDR3 protein: CASSLQRTEAFF; CDR3 DNA: TGTGCCAGCAGCCTTCAGAGGACTGAAGCTTTCTTT
V gene: TRBV6-1; clone size: NA; J gene: TRBJ2-7; D gene: TRBD2; CDR3 protein: CASSDPSGRRYEQYF; CDR3 DNA: TGTGCCAGCAGTGATCCTAGCGGGAGGAGGTACGAGCAGTACTTC
V gene: TRBV19; clone size: NA; J gene: TRBJ1-3; D gene: NA; CDR3 protein: CASSMGSSGNTIYF; CDR3 DNA: TGTGCCAGTAGTATGGGGAGCTCTGGAAACACCATATATTTT
V gene: TRBV7-9; clone size: few; J gene: TRBJ2-7; D gene: TRBD1; CDR3 protein: CASSSTGTGVEQYF; CDR3 DNA: TGTGCCAGCAGCTCAACAGGGACAGGGGTCGAGCAGTACTTC
V gene: TRBV4-2; clone size: NA; J gene: TRBJ1-4; D gene: NA; CDR3 protein: CASSPREATNEKLFF; CDR3 DNA: TGTGCCAGCAGCCCTAGGGAGGCAACTAATGAAAAACTGTTTTTT
V gene: TRBV7-3; clone size: NA; J gene: TRBJ2-5; D gene: TRBD1; CDR3 protein: CASSPTGGRETQYF; CDR3 DNA: TGTGCCAGCAGCCCCACAGGGGGGAGAGAGACCCAGTACTTC
V gene: TRBV5-1; clone size: NA; J gene: TRBJ2-3; D gene: TRBD2; CDR3 protein: CASSFREGQATQYF; CDR3 DNA: TGCGCCAGCAGCTTCCGGGAGGGCCAGGCCACGCAGTATTTT
V gene: TRBV4-1; clone size: NA; J gene: TRBJ2-5; D gene: TRBD1; CDR3 protein: CASSQAARGQASQETQYF; CDR3 DNA: TGCGCCAGCAGCCAAGCGGCCCGGGGACAGGCATCGCAAGAGACCCAGTACTTC
V gene: TRBV9; clone size: NA; J gene: TRBJ2-6; D gene: NA; CDR3 protein: CASSVNDRPSGANVLTF; CDR3 DNA: TGTGCCAGCAGCGTCAACGACAGACCCTCTGGGGCCAACGTCCTGACTTTC
V gene: TRBV6-5; clone size: NA; J gene: TRBJ1-1; D gene: NA; CDR3 protein: CASSYSRVGNTEAFF; CDR3 DNA: TGTGCCAGCAGTTACTCGAGGGTCGGGAACACTGAAGCTTTCTTT
V gene: TRBV6-6; clone size: NA; J gene: TRBJ2-2; D gene: NA; CDR3 protein: CASSLGPGTGELFF; CDR3 DNA: TGTGCCAGCAGTCTAGGGCCGGGGACCGGGGAGCTGTTTTTT
V gene: TRBV4-3; clone size: NA; J gene: TRBJ2-3; D gene: TRBD2; CDR3 protein: CASGLAGTRSTQYF; CDR3 DNA: TGCGCCAGCGGGTTGGCCGGGACTAGATCTACGCAGTATTTT
V gene: TRBV5-1; clone size: few; J gene: TRBJ2-1; D gene: NA; CDR3 protein: CASSLAGNNEQFF; CDR3 DNA: TGCGCCAGCAGCTTGGCAGGGAACAATGAGCAGTTCTTC
V gene: TRBV10-3; clone size: few; J gene: TRBJ2-7; D gene: TRBD1; CDR3 protein: CAIRDRGYEQYF; CDR3 DNA: TGTGCCATCCGGGACAGGGGATACGAGCAGTACTTC
V gene: TRBV18; clone size: NA; J gene: TRBJ1-4; D gene: TRBD1; CDR3 protein: CASSPTGAYNEKLFF; CDR3 DNA: TGTGCCAGCTCTCCCACAGGGGCCTATAATGAAAAACTGTTTTTT
V gene: TRBV4-1; clone size: NA; J gene: TRBJ1-2; D gene: TRBD1; CDR3 protein: CASSQDRTGLPYGYTF; CDR3 DNA: TGCGCCAGCAGCCAAGATAGGACAGGCTTACCTTATGGCTACACCTTC
V gene: TRBV10-3; clone size: NA; J gene: TRBJ2-7; D gene: NA; CDR3 protein: CAISAGQTLYEQYF; CDR3 DNA: TGTGCCATCAGTGCCGGACAAACCCTCTACGAGCAGTACTTC
V gene: TRBV5-1; clone size: NA; J gene: TRBJ2-5; D gene: TRBD2; CDR3 protein: CASSVGLAGGRGGQETQYF; CDR3 DNA: TGCGCCAGCAGCGTGGGACTAGCGGGGGGCCGAGGAGGTCAAGAGACCCAGTACTTC
V gene: TRBV11-3; clone size: NA; J gene: TRBJ1-1; D gene: TRBD1; CDR3 protein: CASSLDRVTEAFF; CDR3 DNA: TGTGCCAGCAGCTTGGACAGGGTCACTGAAGCTTTCTTT
V gene: TRBV7-2; clone size: NA; J gene: TRBJ2-1; D gene: TRBD1; CDR3 protein: CASSQRQGFEQFF; CDR3 DNA: TGTGCCAGCAGCCAAAGACAGGGTTTTGAGCAGTTCTTC